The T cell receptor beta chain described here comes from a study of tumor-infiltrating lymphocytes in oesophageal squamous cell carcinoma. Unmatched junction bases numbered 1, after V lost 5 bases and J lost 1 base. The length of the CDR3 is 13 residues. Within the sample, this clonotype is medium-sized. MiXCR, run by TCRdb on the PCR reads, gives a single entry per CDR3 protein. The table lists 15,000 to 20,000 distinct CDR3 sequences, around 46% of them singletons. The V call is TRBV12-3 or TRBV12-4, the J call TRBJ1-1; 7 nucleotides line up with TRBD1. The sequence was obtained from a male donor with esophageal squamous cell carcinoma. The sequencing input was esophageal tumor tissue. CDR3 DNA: TGTGCCAGCAGTCGACAGGGGAACACTGAAGCTTTCTTT. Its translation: CASSRQGNTEAFF.